The rows below give T cell receptor beta chains drawn from one sample of a study of T-cell reconstitution after alpha-beta-depleted transplantation in children. Using its own MiXCR run on the PCR reads, TCRdb lists one record per CDR3 protein. Found here are almost 400,000 distinct CDR3 sequences, over 20% of them singletons; the top ten hold approximately 3.9%. Sequencing used PBMCs from the stem cell graft donor, obtained from the stem cell graft. The receptor set was obtained from a human donor who donated a stem cell graft to a child with acute myeloid leukemia. The CDR3 runs from the conserved cysteine through the conserved F or W. A D gene is named only where the DNA matches it firmly. Not every row has a clone size; where given, it reads once, few, many or a size class.

CDR3nt	CDR3aa	abundance	v_gene	j_gene	d_gene	len
TGCAGTGCTCTGGACAGGGCTTTCTACGAGCAGTACTTC	CSALDRAFYEQYF	many	TRBV20-1	TRBJ2-7	TRBD1	13
TGTGCCAGCAGGACAGGGGAGGCCAATCAGCCCCAGCATTTT	CASRTGEANQPQHF	.	TRBV12-3/TRBV12-4	TRBJ1-5	TRBD1	14
TGTGCCAGCAGTCATCCTTTAGACACCCAGTACTTC	CASSHPLDTQYF	.	TRBV27	TRBJ2-5	.	12
TGCGCCAGCAGTGACCTGAGCTCTGGAAACACCATATATTTT	CASSDLSSGNTIYF	few	TRBV5-1	TRBJ1-3	.	14
TGTGCCAGCAGTCCGGGGACAGGTCCTAATGAAAAACTGTTTTTT	CASSPGTGPNEKLFF	few	TRBV28	TRBJ1-4	TRBD1	15
TGTGCCAGCAGCCTCCCCACCAGGGTGGAAGCTTTCTTT	CASSLPTRVEAFF	.	TRBV7-2	TRBJ1-1	.	13
TGCAGTGCGGAGGGGGGGAGGGCCTTTTTTGATGGTGATACGCAGTATTTT	CSAEGGRAFFDGDTQYF	few	TRBV20-1	TRBJ2-3	.	17
TGCAGTGCTAGGAGCTTGGGAGGCAATCAGCCACAGCATTTT	CSARSLGGNQPQHF	.	TRBV20-1	TRBJ1-5	.	14
TGCGCCAGCAGCTTTCCCCTGAACGGACTGATCGGGGAGCTGTTTTTT	CASSFPLNGLIGELFF	.	TRBV5-1	TRBJ2-2	.	16
TGTGCCAGCAGTGATATCTTAGTAGGGAGTAGAGGGAGAGGCCAAGAGACCCAGTACTTC	CASSDILVGSRGRGQETQYF	.	TRBV28	TRBJ2-5	.	20
TGCAGCGCTACCCGGTCGACTAGCGGGAGCAGAGATACGCAGTATTTT	CSATRSTSGSRDTQYF	few	TRBV29-1	TRBJ2-3	TRBD2	16
TGCGCCAGCAGTCGGGAACAGACTCAAGAGACCCAGTACTTC	CASSREQTQETQYF	few	TRBV5-1	TRBJ2-5	.	14
TGTGCCAGCAGCCCCCTATCGACGGTAGATGAAAAACTGTTTTTT	CASSPLSTVDEKLFF	.	TRBV27	TRBJ1-4	.	15
TGCGCCAGCAGCTTGGATGCCGGGACAGGGGTTAATGAGCAGTTCTTC	CASSLDAGTGVNEQFF	few	TRBV5-1	TRBJ2-1	TRBD1	16
TGTGCCAGCAGCGACCCCGGGACAGGGGGCTACGAGCAGTACTTC	CASSDPGTGGYEQYF	.	TRBV6-1	TRBJ2-7	TRBD1	15
TGTGCCAGCAGGAAGGGGTCACCCCTCCACTTT	CASRKGSPLHF	few	TRBV12-3/TRBV12-4	TRBJ1-6	.	11
TGTGCCACCAGCAGAGAAATAGCGGGGACCTCCTACGAGCAGTACTTC	CATSREIAGTSYEQYF	few	TRBV15	TRBJ2-7	TRBD2	16
TGTGCCAGCAGTTACTCCGGGGCTGGGGCCAACGTCCTGACTTTC	CASSYSGAGANVLTF	many	TRBV6-5	TRBJ2-6	.	15
TGCAGTGCTAAGCAGGTGAACACTGAAGCTTTCTTT	CSAKQVNTEAFF	once	TRBV20-1	TRBJ1-1	.	12
TGCGCCAGTAGGCCACCGGGACAGGGGTCCAATGAGCAGTTCTTC	CASRPPGQGSNEQFF	once	TRBV5-1	TRBJ2-1	TRBD1	15
TGCAGCGTTGAAGATTTTAATGTTGGTGCTGGGGCCAACGTCCTGACTTTC	CSVEDFNVGAGANVLTF	many	TRBV29-1	TRBJ2-6	.	17
TGTGCCTGGAGGAGCGGGACTTACACCGGGGAGCTGTTTTTT	CAWRSGTYTGELFF	once	TRBV30	TRBJ2-2	TRBD2	14
TGCGCCAGCCGTCGGACTAGCGGGAGGTTGGATGAGCAGTTCTTC	CASRRTSGRLDEQFF	.	TRBV4-1	TRBJ2-1	TRBD2	15
TGCGCCAGCAGCCCGGGACAGCCCGGGGAGCTGTTTTTT	CASSPGQPGELFF	few	TRBV5-1	TRBJ2-2	TRBD1	13
TGCGCCAGCAGCTGGCCCGAAGATGGAGAGTACACAGATACGCAGTATTTT	CASSWPEDGEYTDTQYF	few	TRBV5-1	TRBJ2-3	.	17
TGTGCCAGCACCTTGGGGGGAACCTCTGGAAACACCATATATTTT	CASTLGGTSGNTIYF	few	TRBV12-3/TRBV12-4	TRBJ1-3	.	15
TGCAGCGTGTTAGACAGGGAGGGCTACACCTTC	CSVLDREGYTF	few	TRBV29-1	TRBJ1-2	TRBD1	11
TGTGCCAGCAGTTATCTGTCAATGAACACTGAAGCTTTCTTT	CASSYLSMNTEAFF	few	TRBV12-3/TRBV12-4	TRBJ1-1	.	14
TGTGCCAGCAGCTTAGAGGTTTCCAACTACGAGCAGTACTTC	CASSLEVSNYEQYF	.	TRBV7-2	TRBJ2-7	.	14
TGTGCCAGCAGTCCATCCTCCGGGCCCAATCAGCCCCAGCATTTT	CASSPSSGPNQPQHF	few	TRBV28	TRBJ1-5	.	15
TGTGCCAGCAGCTTGAGACAGAGGGACACCGGGGAGCTGTTTTTT	CASSLRQRDTGELFF	.	TRBV7-2	TRBJ2-2	.	15
TGTGCCAGCAGTTACGGGAGCATGGAGGGGAAGACCCAGTACTTC	CASSYGSMEGKTQYF	.	TRBV6-2/TRBV6-3	TRBJ2-5	.	15
TGTGCCAGCAGCCAAGATGTGGTTGCATATGAGCAGTTCTTC	CASSQDVVAYEQFF	.	TRBV3-1	TRBJ2-1	.	14
TGTGCCAGCAGCTATACTGGACAGGGGCGGATCGAGCAGTACTTC	CASSYTGQGRIEQYF	.	TRBV7-2	TRBJ2-7	TRBD1	15
TGCAGCGTTTCGACTAGTCATGAGCAGTTCTTC	CSVSTSHEQFF	.	TRBV29-1	TRBJ2-1	.	11
TGTGCCAGCAATTTTGCCGGCGCTAACTACGAGCAGTACTTC	CASNFAGANYEQYF	few	TRBV12-3/TRBV12-4	TRBJ2-7	.	14
TGCAGCGTAGTAGGACAGTACGAGCAGTACTTC	CSVVGQYEQYF	few	TRBV29-1	TRBJ2-7	.	11
TGCAGCGTTGAAGAACCGGCGGGAGGGGGAGCGAGCACCGGGGAGCTGTTTTTT	CSVEEPAGGGASTGELFF	many	TRBV29-1	TRBJ2-2	TRBD2	18
TGCGCCAGCAGCTTGGCGGGGGTTCTCGAAGCTTTCTTT	CASSLAGVLEAFF	.	TRBV5-1	TRBJ1-1	.	13
TGTGCCAGCAGTTTATGGGGTAGTGAGACTGAAGCTTTCTTT	CASSLWGSETEAFF	few	TRBV12-3/TRBV12-4	TRBJ1-1	.	14
TGTGCCAGCAGTGAACTCCGGGACACTGAAGCTTTCTTT	CASSELRDTEAFF	few	TRBV6-1	TRBJ1-1	.	13
TGTGCCAGCAGTTTAGGCCTAGCGGGAGCGGATGAGACCCAGTACTTC	CASSLGLAGADETQYF	.	TRBV28	TRBJ2-5	TRBD2	16
TGTGCCAGCAGCACGTTTGGACTAGCGGGATACCCAGATACGCAGTATTTT	CASSTFGLAGYPDTQYF	.	TRBV7-9	TRBJ2-3	TRBD2	17
TGCAGTGCTAGATCCTTAGCGGGAGTGTGGTTCTTC	CSARSLAGVWFF	many	TRBV20-1	TRBJ2-1	TRBD2	12
TGTGCCAGCAGCCCGCGGAGGACTAGCGGGCCTCCGCCGAACACCGGGGAGCTGTTTTTT	CASSPRRTSGPPPNTGELFF	.	TRBV27	TRBJ2-2	TRBD2	20
TGTGCCAGCAGTCCCCGAGGGTTAAGGTGCTCCTACGAGCAGTACTTC	CASSPRGLRCSYEQYF	.	TRBV25-1	TRBJ2-7	.	16
TGTGCCACCAGCAGAGATCTAGCGGGAGGGCCAAGGGATGAGCAGTTCTTC	CATSRDLAGGPRDEQFF	.	TRBV15	TRBJ2-1	TRBD2	17
TGCGCCAGCAGCCAAGGGGTGAAGCAAGAGACCCAGTACTTC	CASSQGVKQETQYF	.	TRBV4-1	TRBJ2-5	.	14
TGTGCCAGCAGCTTAGGAGTGGGCAGCAATGAGCAGTTCTTC	CASSLGVGSNEQFF	few	TRBV7-2	TRBJ2-1	.	14
TGTGCCAGCAGCCCTGGACCCTACACCGGGGAGCTGTTTTTT	CASSPGPYTGELFF	.	TRBV7-2	TRBJ2-2	.	14
TGTGCCAGCAGCTCGCCTGACAGGCTACTTCAAGAGACCCAGTACTTC	CASSSPDRLLQETQYF	few	TRBV5-4	TRBJ2-5	.	16
TGCAGTGCTTATAGCGGACTGGACGCCGATGAGCAGTTCTTC	CSAYSGLDADEQFF	.	TRBV20-1	TRBJ2-1	.	14
TGTGCCAGCAGTCTAGCGGGAGTTCAAGACATTCAGTACTTC	CASSLAGVQDIQYF	.	TRBV27	TRBJ2-4	TRBD2	14
TGTGCCATCAGTGACGGCGGGATCTCCTACAATGAGCAGTTCTTC	CAISDGGISYNEQFF	.	TRBV10-3	TRBJ2-1	.	15
TGCGCCAGCAGCCCCCGGGCCGGTACCTACGAGCAGTACTTC	CASSPRAGTYEQYF	.	TRBV4-1	TRBJ2-7	.	14
TGCAGTGCACCTAGCGGGCCTAGGGCGGGTACAGATACGCAGTATTTT	CSAPSGPRAGTDTQYF	.	TRBV20-1	TRBJ2-3	TRBD2	16
TGCAGTGCTAGAGATTTGATGGAAACTAGCGGGAGGCTGACCTACGAGCAGTACTTC	CSARDLMETSGRLTYEQYF	many	TRBV20-1	TRBJ2-7	TRBD2	19
TGTGCCACCAGTGATTCCCAAAGCCGAGGGGACAGGGGAAGAGAGACCCAGTACTTC	CATSDSQSRGDRGRETQYF	.	TRBV24-1	TRBJ2-5	TRBD1	19
TGCAGCGTCGACCCTACAGGAAATGAGCAGTTCTTC	CSVDPTGNEQFF	many	TRBV29-1	TRBJ2-1	.	12
TGTGCCAGCAGTCCCGGGACAGGGGGCGTGCAGCCCCAGCATTTT	CASSPGTGGVQPQHF	.	TRBV27	TRBJ1-5	TRBD1	15